The entry that follows covers one TCR beta chain sequence. The CDR3 is 13 amino acids. V lost 5 bases and J lost 4, with 9 bases in between. The sample comes from a study of CD8 T cells in Susac syndrome. With random hexamers, reverse transcription was performed on about 0.5 to 1 ug of RNA. TCRdb processed the immunoSEQ multiplex PCR reads anew with MiXCR; each CDR3 protein has one entry. The sample lists around 200,000 distinct CDR3 sequences, about 94% seen once, with approximately 0.098% in the top ten. The TCR originated in a human donor with Susac syndrome. V usage is TRBV12-3 or TRBV12-4 and J usage is TRBJ1-5, with D possibly being TRBD1 (5 bases). Source material: CD4+ T cells from PBMCs. The chain's CDR3 is CASSLQGNQPQHF. CDR3 sequence (DNA): TGTGCCAGCAGTCTCCAGGGTAATCAGCCCCAGCATTTT.